The subject of this entry is one T cell receptor beta chain. Method: immunoSEQ multiplex PCR; TCRdb's copy keeps in-frame clones and lacks some. The table shows some 2 million clones, with around 96% occurring only once. This sample was taken from a study of shared clonotypes between healthy human individuals. Naive CD8 cells were CD45RO-negative, positively selected for CCR7, excluding terminally differentiated effector memory CD45RA+ cells. The V and J ends lost 5 bases and 4 bases, in that order; junction bases with no gene match: 2. The V gene's germline CDR1 is MNHEY and CDR2 SVGAGI. The CDR3 is 14 residues long.

The sequenced material came from naive CD8+ T cells sorted from blood. This sequence joins TRBV6-5 and TRBJ2-3; 11 bases are a match to TRBD2. This sequence was found in a man aged 18 to 29 in good health. CDR3 protein: CASSTSGRADTQYF. As DNA, the CDR3 is TGTGCCAGCAGTACTAGCGGGAGAGCAGATACGCAGTATTTT.